Below, 32 T cell receptor beta chains from the same sample are listed, as sequenced in a study of T cell changes during pregnancy in multiple sclerosis. The table came from immunoSEQ multiplex PCR; TCRdb's copy has only in-frame clones and leaves some out. This sample has approximately 100,000 clones, with approximately 94% found just once. The sample consisted of peripheral blood, taken before pregnancy. These receptor sequences come from a female donor with multiple sclerosis, enrolled in a pregnancy study.

The chain combines TRBV28 with TRBJ2-7; 9 bases agree with TRBD2. J was trimmed by 2 bases and V by 6 bases; bases with no gene match: 8. The CDR3 extends over 15 amino acids. Germline CDR1 is MDHEN and CDR2 is SYDVKM. The CDR3 sequence is CASSGPVAGAYEQYF. In DNA form, the CDR3 reads TGTGCCAGCAGCGGACCGGTAGCGGGAGCCTACGAGCAGTACTTC.

This chain joins TRBV27 and TRBJ1-2, with a tentative D call TRBD1 (5 bases). V shed 3 bases and J shed 6 bases, with 20 bases lying between them. CDR3 length: 16 amino acids. CDR1 and CDR2 (germline): MNHEY, SMNVEV (reference sequence). The CDR3 bases are TGTGCCAGCAGTTTTCGATCGTGGGGCCCCGAGGATGGCTACACCTTC. Protein sequence: CASSFRSWGPEDGYTF.

CDR3 amino acids: CASSLAAGGPYNEQFF. In nucleotides, the CDR3 is TGTGCCAGCAGCTTGGCAGCGGGAGGGCCCTACAATGAGCAGTTCTTC. This chain links TRBV5-4 with TRBJ2-1; 10 positions match TRBD2. The trim removed 0 bases at V and 2 bases at J, leaving 2 bases unmatched. Germline V gives CDR1 SGHNT, CDR2 YYREEE (reference sequence). The CDR3 sequence is 16 residues long.

This chain joins TRBV28 and TRBJ2-7, with 9 bases lining up with TRBD2. Trimming cost V 2 bases and J 4 bases; bases outside gene matches: 12. CDR3 length: 17 amino acids. Per the germline V gene, CDR1 is MDHEN and CDR2 is SYDVKM. CDR3 in DNA: TGTGCCAGCAGTTTAGCCCTCGCGGGAGGGTCTGGGTACGAGCAGTACTTC. Protein: CASSLALAGGSGYEQYF.

This chain's CDR3 is CASSYSRTGLNEKLFF. CDR3 DNA: TGTGCCAGCAGTTACTCGAGGACAGGCCTTAATGAAAAACTGTTTTTT. This chain links TRBV6-5 with TRBJ1-4; the match to TRBD1 covers 7 bases. CDR3 size: 16 residues. V lost 0 bases and J lost 4; bases outside the gene matches: 5. In germline, CDR1 is MNHEY, CDR2 SVGAGI.

CDR3 sequence reads: CASSSRTQGGGNYGYTF. CDR3 DNA: TGTGCCAGCAGTTCCAGGACGCAGGGGGGAGGTAACTATGGCTACACCTTC. The rearrangement uses TRBV28 and TRBJ1-2, with 7 bases lining up with TRBD1. V gave up 4 bases and J gave up 1 base; unmatched junction bases: 12. Germline CDR1 MDHEN, CDR2 SYDVKM. The CDR3 consists of 17 residues.

In its sample, this clone was seen once. The chain links TRBV18 to TRBJ1-4, with D hard to call. This CDR3 contains 15 residues. Germline V CDR1 and CDR2: KGHSH, LQKENI. V lost 1 base and J 4 bases, leaving 10 bases between the germline ends. The CDR3 sequence: CASSPRRAYNEKLFF. The CDR3 nucleotides read TGTGCCAGCTCACCACGCCGAGCCTATAATGAAAAACTGTTTTTT.

This sequence joins TRBV5-6 and TRBJ2-1, with D possibly matching TRBD2 (5 bases). Trimming removed 7 bases from V and 9 bases from J, with 11 bases in between. CDR1 and CDR2 (germline): SGHDT, YYEEEE. The CDR3 sequence is 11 residues long. The CDR3 region has the DNA TGTGCCAGCGGAGGAAAGGGTGAGCAGTTCTTC. It codes for CASGGKGEQFF.

This chain connects TRBV5-1 to TRBJ2-5; 8 nucleotides match TRBD1. Germline CDR1 reads SGHRS; CDR2 reads YFSETQ. Trimming cost V 0 bases and J 5 bases; bases outside gene matches: 6. The CDR3 is made up of 15 amino acids. The CDR3 DNA reads TGCGCCAGCAGCTTGGCCGACAGGGGCGAGGAGACCCAGTACTTC. It specifies CASSLADRGEETQYF.

V and J are TRBV7-2 and TRBJ2-3; the match to TRBD2 covers 8 bases. The germline V gene has CDR1 SGHTA and CDR2 FQGNSA. The CDR3 sequence is 15 residues long. With 6 bases clipped from V and 0 bases from J, the junction kept 5 bases outside the gene matches. DNA of the CDR3: TGTGCCAGCAGACTACTAGCGGTTAGCACAGATACGCAGTATTTT. This codes for CASRLLAVSTDTQYF.

The chain uses TRBV19 and TRBJ2-7; 7 nucleotides line up with TRBD2. The CDR3 spans 13 residues. J was trimmed by 5 bases and V by 3 bases; bases with no gene match: 4. The V gene's germline CDR1 is LNHDA and CDR2 SQIVND (reference sequence). The CDR3 loop reads CASSMASGHEQYF. The CDR3 DNA sequence: TGTGCCAGTAGTATGGCTAGCGGCCACGAGCAGTACTTC. The variable domain in full, with the rest retrieved from reference TRBV19 and TRBJ2-7, is DGGITQSPKYLFRKEGQNVTLSCEQNLNHDAMYWYRQDPGQGLRLIYYSQIVNDFQKGDIAEGYSVSREKKESFPLTVTSAQKNPTAFYLCASSMASGHEQYFGPGTRLTVT.

The rearrangement joins TRBV7-2 to TRBJ2-7; D might be TRBD1 (7 bases). Germline V gives CDR1 SGHTA, CDR2 FQGNSA. This CDR3 has 16 amino acids. The germline V and J ends were trimmed by 0 bases and 0 bases, with 12 bases remaining between them. CDR3 loop: CASSLAGRGASYEQYF. The CDR3 region has the DNA TGTGCCAGCAGCTTAGCTGGCAGGGGGGCCTCCTACGAGCAGTACTTC.

This chain uses TRBV27 with TRBJ2-5, with 10 nucleotides matching TRBD1. This CDR3 comprises 15 residues. Trimming took 5 bases from V and 5 from J; bases not matched to a gene: 8. Germline V gives CDR1 MNHEY, CDR2 SMNVEV (reference sequence). The CDR3 DNA reads TGTGCCAGCAGTGCCTGGGGGACAGGGGACGAGACCCAGTACTTC. Its protein product is CASSAWGTGDETQYF.

This clone was observed a single time. The rearrangement links TRBV28 to TRBJ1-1; D might be TRBD1 (6 bases). Germline-derived CDR1 and CDR2 are MDHEN and SYDVKM. V was shortened by 2 bases and J by 6 bases, with 13 bases between the two germline ends. CDR3 length: 14 residues. The CDR3 DNA reads TGTGCCAGCAGTTTACCTCAGGGGTGGGCTGAAGCTTTCTTT. It is translated as CASSLPQGWAEAFF. The full variable domain, rest sourced from reference TRBV28 and TRBJ1-1, is DVKVTQSSRYLVKRTGEKVFLECVQDMDHENMFWYRQDPGLGLRLIYFSYDVKMKEKGDIPEGYSVSREKKERFSLILESASTNQTSMYLCASSLPQGWAEAFFGQGTRLTVV.

The chain is built from TRBV7-5 and TRBJ2-7; whether TRBD1, the table's D call, matches the DNA was not checked. TRBV7-5 constitutes a pseudogene. This CDR3 has 17 residues. This chain's CDR3 is CVRSPGAGPIFYYEQYF. The CDR3 nucleotides read TGTGTCAGAAGCCCTGGGGCAGGTCCAATATTTTACTACGAGCAGTACTTC.

The rearrangement uses TRBV28 and TRBJ1-2; 9 nucleotides agree with TRBD1. V gave up 5 bases and J gave up 3 bases; unmatched junction bases: 4. This CDR3 comprises 14 residues. CDR1 is MDHEN and CDR2 is SYDVKM in the germline V gene. The CDR3 nucleotides read TGTGCCAGCAGTACCTGGACAGGGGACTATGGCTACACCTTC. Its protein is CASSTWTGDYGYTF.

The rearrangement uses TRBV9 and TRBJ2-2, with TRBD2 matching 12 bases. CDR1 and CDR2 from the germline V gene are SGDLS and YYNGEE. The CDR3 runs 18 residues. The V gene end was trimmed by 0 bases and the J gene end by 1 base; junction bases not matched to a gene: 4. In DNA, the CDR3 is TGTGCCAGCAGCGTAGCCCTACTAGCGGGGGGGAACACCGGGGAGCTGTTTTTT. This sequence encodes CASSVALLAGGNTGELFF.

The V gene is TRBV6-5, the J gene TRBJ2-1, with D possibly matching TRBD1 (5 bases). Germline CDR1 reads MNHEY; CDR2 reads SVGAGI. V was shortened by 6 bases and J by 0 bases, with 12 bases between the two germline ends. There are 15 residues in the CDR3. CDR3 DNA: TGTGCCAGCAGCCCACAGGAATCCTCCTACAATGAGCAGTTCTTC. It translates to CASSPQESSYNEQFF.

The chain links TRBV4-3 to TRBJ1-4, with a possible D match to TRBD1 (5 bases). Germline V gene lookup returns CDR1 LGHNA and CDR2 YSLEER. The CDR3 runs to 17 residues. V was pared by 3 bases and J by 0 bases, with 14 bases between. CDR3 sequence: CASSQGTRGATNEKLFF. CDR3 DNA: TGCGCCAGCAGCCAGGGGACTCGGGGAGCAACTAATGAAAAACTGTTTTTT.

V usage is TRBV28 and J usage is TRBJ1-5; D is undetermined. CDR3 length: 16 amino acids. The V gene's germline CDR1 is MDHEN and CDR2 SYDVKM. V lost 7 bases to trimming and J lost 0 bases, with 16 bases between them. The CDR3 DNA reads as TGTGCCAGCACCTCCCGACACGGAAATAGCAATCAGCCCCAGCATTTT. Translated: CASTSRHGNSNQPQHF. Variable domain in full (rest from reference TRBV28 and TRBJ1-5): DVKVTQSSRYLVKRTGEKVFLECVQDMDHENMFWYRQDPGLGLRLIYFSYDVKMKEKGDIPEGYSVSREKKERFSLILESASTNQTSMYLCASTSRHGNSNQPQHFGDGTRLSIL.

The gene calls are TRBV5-1 and TRBJ2-7; 8 bases map to TRBD1. Losses at the gene ends were 4 bases for V and 5 bases for J; bases not matched to a gene: 8. The germline CDR1 and CDR2 sequences are SGHRS and YFSETQ. The CDR3 sequence is 14 residues long. The CDR3 protein is CASSPTGVPNEQYF. In nucleotides, the CDR3 is TGCGCCAGCAGCCCGACAGGGGTCCCCAACGAGCAGTACTTC.

The rearrangement joins TRBV5-5 to TRBJ2-7, with D possibly TRBD2 on 6 matching bases. Between the trimmed V and J ends, which lost 5 bases and 3 bases, there was a span of 15 bases. This CDR3 has 14 amino acids. Germline V CDR1 and CDR2: SGHKS, YYEKEE (reference sequence). In DNA, the CDR3 is TGTGCCAGCAGTTTCGGGACGGGAGACTACGAGCAGTACTTC. It codes for CASSFGTGDYEQYF.

The rearrangement joins TRBV30 to TRBJ1-2, with D possibly being TRBD1 (6 bases). The CDR3 length is 14 residues. V was pared by 1 base and J by 3 bases, with 12 bases between. Looked up from germline, CDR1 is GTSNPN and CDR2 is SVGIG (reference sequence). Here the CDR3 reads CAWSDRVGYYGYTF. The CDR3 DNA is TGTGCCTGGAGTGACAGGGTAGGATACTATGGCTACACCTTC.

The V and J genes are TRBV6-1 and TRBJ2-2; TRBD2 might be the D (6 bases). V lost 3 bases and J 4 bases, leaving 18 bases between the germline ends. The CDR3 is made up of 17 amino acids. Germline-derived CDR1 and CDR2 are MNHNS and SASEGT. Here the CDR3 reads CASSETTLGRSTGELFF. In nucleotides, the CDR3 is TGTGCCAGCAGTGAGACAACACTCGGGAGAAGCACCGGGGAGCTGTTTTTT.

The J gene is TRBJ2-5, the V gene TRBV5-1, with D uncertain. CDR3 size: 15 residues. Per germline, CDR1 SGHRS and CDR2 YFSETQ. The V end lost 4 bases, the J end lost 1 base, and 14 bases lay between the germline ends. CDR3 in amino acids: CASSRGTPPQETQYF. The CDR3 bases are TGCGCCAGCAGCCGAGGCACGCCGCCCCAAGAGACCCAGTACTTC.

V and J are TRBV7-8 and TRBJ2-5, with D possibly matching TRBD2 (5 bases). Deletions cut 3 bases from V and 5 bases from J, with 19 bases between. This CDR3 spans 16 amino acids. Germline CDR1 reads SGHVS; CDR2 reads FQNEAQ. The DNA for the CDR3 is TGTGCCAGCAGCTTCCTGAGCGGAGTAGTGGGCGAGACCCAGTACTTC. Translation: CASSFLSGVVGETQYF.

J is TRBJ2-1 and V is TRBV10-1, with 8 nucleotides matching TRBD2. Per the germline V gene, CDR1 is WNHNN and CDR2 is SYGVQD (reference sequence). This CDR3 spans 16 amino acids. Germline trimming cut 0 bases from V and 0 bases from J; bases unmatched to any gene: 1. The CDR3 loop is CASSESGTSSYNEQFF. In DNA, the CDR3 is TGCGCCAGCAGTGAGTCGGGGACTAGCTCCTACAATGAGCAGTTCTTC.

J is TRBJ1-1 and V is TRBV27, with 10 positions matching TRBD1. From germline, CDR1 is MNHEY and CDR2 SMNVEV (reference sequence). The CDR3 totals 16 residues. The trim removed 7 bases at V and 1 base at J, leaving 9 bases unmatched. CDR3 loop: CASKTSRQGANTEAFF. The CDR3 DNA sequence: TGTGCCAGCAAGACCTCGAGACAGGGGGCGAACACTGAAGCTTTCTTT.

The chain is built from TRBV19 and TRBJ1-1, with a possible D match to TRBD1 (5 bases). Germline CDR1 LNHDA, CDR2 SQIVND (reference sequence). V gave up 3 bases and J gave up 4 bases, with 6 bases separating them. The CDR3 length is 12 residues. The DNA of the CDR3 is TGTGCCAGTAGTATTCAGGGCACTGAAGCTTTCTTT. It yields the protein CASSIQGTEAFF.

The V and J genes are TRBV5-4 and TRBJ2-5, with a possible D match to TRBD2 (6 bases). V lost 0 bases, J lost 4 bases, and 13 bases lay in between. Germline V gene lookup returns CDR1 SGHNT and CDR2 YYREEE (reference sequence). The CDR3 totals 15 residues. CDR3 DNA sequence: TGTGCCAGCAGCTTGGGAACTAGCCCAACAGAGACCCAGTACTTC. Its translation: CASSLGTSPTETQYF.

This clone was observed once. The chain has TRBV21-1 and TRBJ2-5; TRBD1, the D gene given by the table, was not confirmed from the DNA. TRBV21-1 is a documented pseudogene. This CDR3 comprises 16 residues. DNA of the CDR3: TGTGCCAGCAAGAAATACTGTGCCGGGACAGAAGAGACCCAGTACTTC. Translated: CASKKYCAGTEETQYF.

This clone was seen just once. The CDR3: CASSVGLAVADTQYF. DNA for the CDR3: TGTGCCAGCAGCGTAGGTTTAGCCGTCGCAGATACGCAGTATTTT. The chain recombines TRBV9 with TRBJ2-3; D is ambiguous. The CDR3 sequence is 15 residues long. Germline-derived CDR1 and CDR2 are SGDLS and YYNGEE. The V gene lost 0 bases and the J gene lost 4 bases, with 12 bases spanning the gap. Based on the CDR3 plus reference TRBV9 and TRBJ2-3, the full variable domain is DSGVTQTPKHLITATGQRVTLRCSPRSGDLSVYWYQQSLDQGLQFLIQYYNGEERAKGNILERFSAQQFPDLHSELNLSSLELGDSALYFCASSVGLAVADTQYFGPGTRLTVL.